The 19 T cell receptor beta chains below come from one sample, sequenced in a study of T cell changes during pregnancy in multiple sclerosis. Method: immunoSEQ multiplex PCR; TCRdb's copy keeps in-frame clones and lacks some. The table shows fewer than 65,000 clones, with roughly 91% occurring only once. The sample in question was peripheral blood, obtained in the third trimester of pregnancy. These TCRs come from a female donor in good health, enrolled as a control in a pregnancy study.

The chain is built from TRBV7-2 and TRBJ2-7; possible D gene TRBD1, 5 bases. Germline V CDR1 and CDR2: SGHTA, FQGNSA. The CDR3 consists of 15 residues. The ends were cut back, 4 bases at V and 2 bases at J, with 15 bases in the middle. As DNA, the CDR3 is TGTGCCAGCAGCTCGTCCCAGGGATCGGCCTACGAGCAGTACTTC. Protein: CASSSSQGSAYEQYF.

This chain links TRBV19 with TRBJ1-2; the match to TRBD1 covers 9 bases. V lost 5 bases, J lost 5 bases, and 9 bases stayed unmatched. This CDR3 spans 15 amino acids. Germline V gene data show CDR1 as LNHDA and CDR2 as SQIVND (reference sequence). DNA of the CDR3: TGTGCCAGTAGTCTCCGGGACAGGGTTTTGTATGGCTACACCTTC. It encodes CASSLRDRVLYGYTF.

This clone was seen a few times. The V call is TRBV5-1, the J call TRBJ1-2; 7 bases agree with TRBD1. The CDR3 is 14 residues long. Unmatched junction bases numbered 7, after V lost 1 base and J lost 7 bases. CDR1 is SGHRS and CDR2 is YFSETQ in the germline V gene. CDR3 nucleotide sequence: TGCGCCAGCAGCTTGTTTGACAGGGCATCTGGCTACACCTTC. It translates to CASSLFDRASGYTF.

J is TRBJ1-2 and V is TRBV18, with D possibly matching TRBD1 (5 bases). Germline CDR1 reads KGHSH; CDR2 reads LQKENI. The CDR3 runs 14 residues. V dropped 1 base and J dropped 4 bases, with 10 bases sitting between them. Here the CDR3 reads CASSPLDSIYGYTF. In DNA form, the CDR3 reads TGTGCCAGCTCACCACTAGACAGTATCTATGGCTACACCTTC. The full variable domain, completed using reference TRBV18 and TRBJ1-2, is NAGVMQNPRHLVRRRGQEARLRCSPMKGHSHVYWYRQLPEEGLKFMVYLQKENIIDESGMPKERFSAEFPKEGPSILRIQQVVRGDSAAYFCASSPLDSIYGYTFGSGTRLTVV.

The V gene is TRBV19, the J gene TRBJ1-1; 7 bases agree with TRBD1. The CDR3 extends over 14 amino acids. CDR1 and CDR2 (germline): LNHDA, SQIVND (reference sequence). V dropped 5 bases and J dropped 1; count of bases not matched to a gene: 4. The CDR3 loop reads CASSPWTGNTEAFF. The DNA for the CDR3 is TGTGCCAGTAGTCCCTGGACAGGGAACACTGAAGCTTTCTTT.

The J gene is TRBJ2-3, the V gene TRBV5-1, with TRBD1 matching 7 bases. From germline, CDR1 is SGHRS and CDR2 YFSETQ. The CDR3 is 14 amino acids. V shed 4 bases, J shed 4 bases, and the junction held 6 bases outside the gene matches. The CDR3 DNA sequence: TGCGCCAGCAGCCCCGGGACAGCCGCAGATACGCAGTATTTT. It is translated as CASSPGTAADTQYF.

The chain recombines TRBV9 with TRBJ1-2, with 8 bases fitting TRBD1. Looked up from germline, CDR1 is SGDLS and CDR2 is YYNGEE. Germline trimming cut 4 bases from V and 8 bases from J; bases unmatched to any gene: 16. CDR3 size: 16 residues. The CDR3 reads CASSQPPGQVLLGYTF. DNA of the CDR3: TGTGCCAGCAGCCAACCCCCGGGACAGGTCCTCTTGGGCTACACCTTC. Looking up the rest from reference TRBV9 and TRBJ1-2 gives the full variable domain: DSGVTQTPKHLITATGQRVTLRCSPRSGDLSVYWYQQSLDQGLQFLIQYYNGEERAKGNILERFSAQQFPDLHSELNLSSLELGDSALYFCASSQPPGQVLLGYTFGSGTRLTVV.

The chain employs TRBV7-2 and TRBJ2-3, with D possibly matching TRBD1 (6 bases). This CDR3 has 16 amino acids. In germline, CDR1 is SGHTA, CDR2 FQGNSA. Trimming took off 5 bases at V and 4 bases at J, with 19 bases between the two ends. This chain's CDR3 is CASSPSDRLSADTQYF. The CDR3 DNA sequence: TGTGCCAGCAGCCCCAGCGACAGGCTCAGCGCAGATACGCAGTATTTT.

This chain joins TRBV9 and TRBJ1-2, with 7 positions matching TRBD1. The V gene end was trimmed by 2 bases and the J gene end by 4 bases; junction bases not matched to a gene: 2. Germline V lookup: CDR1 SGDLS, CDR2 YYNGEE. The CDR3 extends over 13 amino acids. The CDR3 protein is CASSVDRRYGYTF. The CDR3 DNA follows: TGTGCCAGCAGCGTGGACAGGCGCTATGGCTACACCTTC.

V usage is TRBV7-9 and J usage is TRBJ2-4, with D maybe TRBD1 (6 bases). Germline CDR1 SEHNR, CDR2 FQNEAQ (reference sequence). V shed 8 bases and J shed 2 bases, with 13 bases lying between them. CDR3 length: 14 residues. The CDR3 is CASSKGVPKNIQYF. The CDR3 DNA reads as TGTGCCAGCTCGAAGGGGGTACCCAAAAACATTCAGTACTTC.

The chain has TRBV27 and TRBJ2-5; D unresolved. Trimming stripped 6 bases from V and 0 bases from J, with 8 bases between. The length of the CDR3 is 13 residues. From germline, CDR1 is MNHEY and CDR2 SMNVEV (reference sequence). CDR3 amino acids: CASRETYQETQYF. In DNA form, the CDR3 reads TGTGCCAGCAGGGAGACGTACCAAGAGACCCAGTACTTC.

V and J are TRBV10-2 and TRBJ2-5; D unresolved. CDR3 length equals 14 residues. Trimming took 4 bases from V and 2 from J, leaving 11 bases between them. The germline gives CDR1 WSHSY, CDR2 SAAADI. The CDR3 nucleotides read TGCGCCAGCAGTGGTCGGTTATTACAAGAGACCCAGTACTTC. Its translation is CASSGRLLQETQYF.

The chain carries TRBV13 and TRBJ2-3; D remains unclear. The germline V gene has CDR1 PRHDT and CDR2 FYEKMQ (reference sequence). V was cut by 5 bases and J by 3 bases, with 9 bases left in between. CDR3 size: 13 residues. The CDR3 sequence: CASSTTKTDTQYF. In DNA, the CDR3 is TGTGCCAGCAGCACCACAAAGACAGATACGCAGTATTTT.

This chain uses TRBV30 with TRBJ1-1; D remains unclear. Trimming left V 2 bases short and J 0 bases short, with 10 bases between. The V gene's germline CDR1 is GTSNPN and CDR2 SVGIG (reference sequence). The CDR3 loop spans 14 amino acids. CDR3 sequence: CAWSPGQVNTEAFF. In DNA form, the CDR3 reads TGTGCCTGGAGTCCTGGGCAGGTGAACACTGAAGCTTTCTTT. Based on the CDR3 plus reference TRBV30 and TRBJ1-1, the full variable domain is SQTIHQWPATLVQPVGSPLSLECTVEGTSNPNLYWYRQAAGRGLQLLFYSVGIGQISSEVPQNLSASRPQDRQFILSSKKLLLSDSGFYLCAWSPGQVNTEAFFGQGTRLTVV.

This clone was observed a few times. The J gene is TRBJ2-1, the V gene TRBV5-8; tentative D call: TRBD2 (6 bases). Trimming shortened V by 4 bases and J by 6 bases, and 17 bases separated the two germline ends. Germline assignment: CDR1 SGHTS and CDR2 YDEGEE. The length of the CDR3 is 15 residues. Here the CDR3 reads CASSRPGERSNEQFF. CDR3 nucleotides: TGTGCCAGCAGCCGTCCGGGGGAGAGGAGCAATGAGCAGTTCTTC. The whole variable domain, filled in from reference TRBV5-8 and TRBJ2-1, reads EAGVTQSPTHLIKTRGQQATLRCSPISGHTSVYWYQQALGLGLQFLLWYDEGEERNRGNFPPRFSGRQFPNYSSELNVNALELEDSALYLCASSRPGERSNEQFFGPGTRLTVL.

This rearrangement joins TRBV7-9 to TRBJ2-1; 10 nucleotides line up with TRBD2. The CDR3 has 15 residues. With 3 bases clipped from V and 5 bases from J, the junction kept 4 bases outside the gene matches. Germline lookup yields CDR1 SEHNR and CDR2 FQNEAQ (reference sequence). CDR3: CASSFDLAGDNEQFF. CDR3 bases: TGTGCCAGCAGCTTTGACCTAGCGGGGGACAATGAGCAGTTCTTC.

The table lists this clone with a count of one. The V gene is TRBV6-5, the J gene TRBJ1-5; 7 nucleotides match TRBD1. CDR3 length: 13 amino acids. V was pared by 5 bases and J by 6 bases, with 4 bases of the junction left unmatched. CDR1 and CDR2 (germline): MNHEY, SVGAGI. The CDR3 nucleotides are TGTGCCAGCAGTACGACAGGGACTCAGCCCCAGCATTTT. This translates into CASSTTGTQPQHF.

CDR3 sequence (DNA): TGTGCCAGCTCACCCTCGGAGGCACTCTCAGGAAACACCATATATTTT. Its translation: CASSPSEALSGNTIYF. This chain uses TRBV18 with TRBJ1-3; D is undetermined. In germline, CDR1 is KGHSH, CDR2 LQKENI. This CDR3 has 16 residues. V lost 3 bases and J lost 4, with 16 bases in between.

This chain uses TRBV11-2 with TRBJ2-7; tentative D call: TRBD2 (5 bases). Trimming pared 0 bases from V and 3 bases from J, leaving 9 bases between. The V gene's germline CDR1 is SGHAT and CDR2 FQNNGV. The CDR3 consists of 14 residues. The CDR3: CASSLEVGNYEQYF. In DNA, the CDR3 is TGTGCCAGCAGCTTAGAGGTCGGGAACTACGAGCAGTACTTC. The variable domain in full, completed from reference TRBV11-2 and TRBJ2-7, reads EAGVAQSPRYKIIEKRQSVAFWCNPISGHATLYWYQQILGQGPKLLIQFQNNGVVDDSQLPKDRFSAERLKGVDSTLKIQPAKLEDSAVYLCASSLEVGNYEQYFGPGTRLTVT.